This TCR beta chain was profiled in a study of T cell responses to AZD1222 COVID-19 vaccine. The method was immunoSEQ multiplex PCR; TCRdb's version includes in-frame clones alone and lacks a portion of them. Of approximately 46,000 clones in the sample, roughly 89% were seen once. Sequencing was performed on peripheral blood, taken 28 days after the second AZD1222 dose. The source of this sequence is an adult who received the AZD1222 COVID-19 vaccine.

As DNA, the CDR3 is TGCGCCAGCAGCTTGCAGGATGCCTACGAGCAGTACTTC. Residues: CASSLQDAYEQYF. The chain employs TRBV5-1 and TRBJ2-7, with D hard to call. The CDR3 runs to 13 residues. V lost 1 base and J lost 2, with 7 bases in between. The germline V gene encodes CDR1 SGHRS and CDR2 YFSETQ.